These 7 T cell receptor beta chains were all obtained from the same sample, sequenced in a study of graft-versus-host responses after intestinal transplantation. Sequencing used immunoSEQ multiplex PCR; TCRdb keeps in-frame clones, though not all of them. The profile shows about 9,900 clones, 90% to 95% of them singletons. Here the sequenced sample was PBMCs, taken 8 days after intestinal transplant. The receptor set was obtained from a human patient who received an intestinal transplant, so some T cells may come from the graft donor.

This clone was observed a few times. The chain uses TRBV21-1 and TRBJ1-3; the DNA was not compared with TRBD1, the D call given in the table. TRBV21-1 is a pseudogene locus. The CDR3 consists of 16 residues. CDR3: CASRGALQHARNTIYF. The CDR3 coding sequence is TGTGCCAGCAGGGGGGCCCTACAACACGCACGAAACACCATATATTTT.

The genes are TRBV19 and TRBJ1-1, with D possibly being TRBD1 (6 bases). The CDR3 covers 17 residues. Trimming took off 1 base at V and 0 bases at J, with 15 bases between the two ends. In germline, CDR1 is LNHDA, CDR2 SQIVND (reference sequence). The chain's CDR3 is CASSIGAGVLMNTEAFF. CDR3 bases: TGTGCCAGTAGTATAGGAGCAGGGGTTCTGATGAACACTGAAGCTTTCTTT.

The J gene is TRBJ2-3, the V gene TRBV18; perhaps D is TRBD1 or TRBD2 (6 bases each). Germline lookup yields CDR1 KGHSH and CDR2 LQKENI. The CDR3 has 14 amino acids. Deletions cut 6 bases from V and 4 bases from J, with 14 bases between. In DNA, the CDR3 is TGTGCCAGCTCGAAACCGGGGGCTCCAGATACGCAGTATTTT. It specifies CASSKPGAPDTQYF. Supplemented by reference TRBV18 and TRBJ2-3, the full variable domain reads NAGVMQNPRHLVRRRGQEARLRCSPMKGHSHVYWYRQLPEEGLKFMVYLQKENIIDESGMPKERFSAEFPKEGPSILRIQQVVRGDSAAYFCASSKPGAPDTQYFGPGTRLTVL.

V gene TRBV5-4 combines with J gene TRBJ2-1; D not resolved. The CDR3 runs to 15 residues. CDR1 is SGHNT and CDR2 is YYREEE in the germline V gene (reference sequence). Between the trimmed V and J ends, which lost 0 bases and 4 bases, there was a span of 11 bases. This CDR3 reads CASSLGGDGYNEQFF. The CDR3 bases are TGTGCCAGCAGCTTGGGAGGAGATGGTTACAATGAGCAGTTCTTC.

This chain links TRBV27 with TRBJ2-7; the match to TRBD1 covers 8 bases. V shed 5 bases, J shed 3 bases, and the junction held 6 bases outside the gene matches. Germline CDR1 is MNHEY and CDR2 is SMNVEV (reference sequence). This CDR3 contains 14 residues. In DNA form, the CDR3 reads TGTGCCAGCAGTGCGGGGACAGGTCTCTACGAGCAGTACTTC. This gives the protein CASSAGTGLYEQYF.

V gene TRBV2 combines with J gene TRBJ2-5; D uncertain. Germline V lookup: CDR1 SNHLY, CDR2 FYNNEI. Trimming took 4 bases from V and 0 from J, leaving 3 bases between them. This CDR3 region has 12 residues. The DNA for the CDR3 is TGTGCCAGCAGTGGGGACCAAGAGACCCAGTACTTC. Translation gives CASSGDQETQYF. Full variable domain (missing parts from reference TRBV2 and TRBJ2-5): EPEVTQTPSHQVTQMGQEVILRCVPISNHLYFYWYRQILGQKVEFLVSFYNNEISEKSEIFDDQFSVERPDGSNFTLKIRSTKLEDSAMYFCASSGDQETQYFGPGTRLLVL.

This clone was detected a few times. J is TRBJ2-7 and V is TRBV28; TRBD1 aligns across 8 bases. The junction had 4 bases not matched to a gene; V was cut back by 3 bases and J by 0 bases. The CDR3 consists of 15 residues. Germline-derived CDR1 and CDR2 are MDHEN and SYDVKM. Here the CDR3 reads CASSFGDRSSYEQYF. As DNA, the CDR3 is TGTGCCAGCAGTTTCGGGGACAGGAGCTCCTACGAGCAGTACTTC.